Below, 9 T cell receptor beta chains from the same sample are listed, as sequenced in a study of human T cells and chemical hapten exposure. TCRdb ran MiXCR on the RACE reads and lists one entry per CDR3 protein. The sample carries some 330,000 distinct CDR3 sequences, around 5.5% recorded once. Documented time point: pre-sensitization, week 0. Treatment: therapeutic diphenylcyclopropenone sensitization with weekly scalp DPC. Sequenced material: whole blood, taken in connection with sensitization to the hapten diphenylcyclopropenone (DPC). These receptors all stem from a woman between 18 and 29 years old with alopecia areata. Some clones in this sample may be carry-over from other donors' samples.

The genes are TRBV7-2 and TRBJ2-5; a weak D match, TRBD2 (6 bases). From germline, CDR1 is SGHTA and CDR2 FQGNSA. The CDR3 contains 15 residues. The V and J ends lost 5 bases and 2 bases respectively, with 15 bases between them. CDR3 bases: TGTGCCAGCAGCCAACGGACGGCGGGACAAGAGACCCAGTACTTC. Residues: CASSQRTAGQETQYF.

V and J are TRBV2 and TRBJ2-1, with 9 bases that match TRBD2. The CDR3 is made up of 16 amino acids. Germline V CDR1 and CDR2: SNHLY, FYNNEI. With V trimmed by 3 bases and J by 5 bases, 8 bases remained unmatched. This chain's CDR3 is CASSDIAGGRDNEQFF. In DNA, the CDR3 is TGTGCCAGCAGTGATATTGCGGGGGGGCGCGACAATGAGCAGTTCTTC.

The genes are TRBV10-3 and TRBJ2-7; D possibly matches TRBD1 or TRBD2 (5 bases each). Germline V gene data show CDR1 as ENHRY and CDR2 as SYGVKD. Trimming pared 6 bases from V and 3 bases from J, leaving 15 bases between. The CDR3 runs to 14 residues. The chain's CDR3 is CAISPTGTNYEQYF. The CDR3 DNA sequence: TGTGCCATCAGCCCTACCGGGACCAACTACGAGCAGTACTTC.

The CDR3 spells CATRQESTDTQYF. The CDR3 nucleotides read TGTGCCACAAGACAGGAAAGCACAGATACGCAGTATTTT. The chain is built from TRBV10-3 and TRBJ2-3, with a possible D match to TRBD1 (6 bases). Germline CDR1 ENHRY, CDR2 SYGVKD. CDR3 length: 13 amino acids. V lost 10 bases and J 0 bases, leaving 11 bases between the germline ends.

This clonotype showed up many times. The CDR3 DNA follows: TGTGCCAGCAGCTTCTCGGGAGAAGCCGCCGAGCAGTACTTC. Translated, it gives CASSFSGEAAEQYF. The chain joins TRBV7-9 to TRBJ2-7, with D possibly matching TRBD2 (6 bases). The CDR3 is 14 amino acids. V lost 3 bases and J lost 6, with 15 bases in between. Germline assignment: CDR1 SEHNR and CDR2 FQNEAQ (reference sequence).

This clonotype was seen a handful of times. This rearrangement joins TRBV4-1 to TRBJ1-3; maybe TRBD1 (6 bases). Trimming pared 0 bases from V and 3 bases from J, leaving 15 bases between. This CDR3 is built from 17 residues. Germline loops: CDR1 MGHRA, CDR2 YSYEKL. The CDR3 DNA reads TGCGCCAGCAGCCAAGATAGAGGGGGGGTGTTTGGAAACACCATATATTTT. Its protein product is CASSQDRGGVFGNTIYF.

This clonotype was found many times. The chain joins TRBV6-5 to TRBJ2-1; TRBD2 matches at 8 bases. Germline trimming cut 0 bases from V and 8 bases from J; bases unmatched to any gene: 9. Germline-derived CDR1 and CDR2 are MNHEY and SVGAGI. This CDR3 comprises 16 residues. CDR3 in DNA: TGTGCCAGCAGTTACTCGCCGGGGGGGCTTACGGATGAGCAGTTCTTC. This codes for CASSYSPGGLTDEQFF.

This clonotype occurred many times. This chain connects TRBV4-1 to TRBJ2-3, with 9 bases fitting TRBD1. V shed 1 base and J 3 bases; nucleotides not matched to a gene: 8. The CDR3 totals 17 residues. The germline V gene has CDR1 MGHRA and CDR2 YSYEKL. The CDR3, as DNA: TGCGCCAGCAGCCAAGCTCCACAGGGGGCGGCGACAGATACGCAGTATTTT. Translated: CASSQAPQGAATDTQYF.

The sample holds many counts of this clonotype. DNA for the CDR3: TGTGCCAGCATGTATCGGGGACGAGGGAACACTGAAGCTTTCTTT. It specifies CASMYRGRGNTEAFF. The chain is built from TRBV2 and TRBJ1-1; a possible D gene is TRBD1 (5 bases). V lost 7 bases and J lost 1, with 16 bases in between. This CDR3 has 15 amino acids. The germline V gene encodes CDR1 SNHLY and CDR2 FYNNEI.